This T cell receptor (beta chain) was found in a study of cytomegalovirus exposure and HLA in healthy donors (dated by TCRdb to the late 2010s). About the full investigation: An earlier analysis of 550 to 700 of the donors reported more than 250 Gb of sequence data and approximately 110 million unique TCR beta sequences from 150 million to 200 million T cells. Roughly 300 gigabases of sequencing data and approximately 85 million unique TCR sequences were included in an early release covering roughly 600 HLA-typed donors. Of the 300 to 500 genotyped donors, 65% to 90% were placed in the genetic ancestry cluster associated with self-reported Caucasian donors. The study aimed to test whether signatures of past pathogen exposure could be identified by cataloging public T cell receptors. The T cell repertoires of under 700 subjects were profiled by immunosequencing and related to cytomegalovirus serostatus. A separate validation cohort of 100 to 150 different subjects was used in addition to the roughly 670-subject first cohort. To predict cytomegalovirus infection status, the study combined high-throughput TCR immunosequencing, statistical association of individual TCRs with disease status, and machine learning. A later analysis re-examined previously published TCR beta repertoires from more than 550 donors and added high-resolution HLA genotyping to investigate patterns of TCR occurrence. In the later analysis, no new phenotypic data were used to find candidate immune exposures; instead, reliance was placed on TCR beta sequences and their occurrence across donors. In an earlier analysis of 500 to 650 of the donors, high-throughput TCR beta sequencing was used to judge whether each TCR beta V gene segment behaved as functional or pseudogenic. Alongside the repertoire data, information on donor age, sex, ethnicity and CMV serostatus was compiled. In a later genetic analysis, genome-wide SNP genotypes for 398 of the 666 donors were used, and that subset was treated as a discovery cohort. All discovery cohort repertoires had been generated using a single sequencing platform. HLA typing covered class I and class II loci at four-digit resolution. Typing coverage varied by locus: roughly 629-640 donors for A, B, C, DRB1 and DQB1; approximately 500 for DQA1; around 570 for DPA1; roughly 450 for DPB1. Because of strong linkage in the cohort, roughly five DR-DQ haplotypes were treated as single units for association and clustering. Among roughly 400 genotyped donors of the cohort, an average of roughly 230,000 unique TCR beta nucleotide sequences was sequenced per donor, of which about 18% were non-productive. Broad study findings and their caveats: The study listed around 160 TCR beta chains as associated with cytomegalovirus. According to a later analysis, most CMV-associated TCR beta chains appeared to be HLA-restricted, and the HLA associations seemed to be driven largely by CMV exposure. While some public TCRs were present in many individuals, most TCR sequences turned up only very rarely across donors. In an earlier analysis of approximately 590 of the donors, most TCR beta V segments appeared in productive rearrangements about 90% or about 30% of the time, broadly matching IMGT annotations. A later genetic analysis associated a missense DCLRE1C variant with V-gene and J-gene trimming of TCR beta chains, and an independent cohort replicated the association. Compared with equally common non-associated chains, HLA-associated TCR beta chains in a later analysis were more clonally expanded and had lower generation probabilities. In a later analysis, the rate of TCR association differed among HLA loci, with DRB1 alleles having the most associated TCRs and HLA-C alleles having the fewest. A later genetic analysis reported fewer N-insertions in productive TCRs among donors in an Asian-associated ancestry cluster than the approximately 700-donor mean. Several of the top co-occurrence clusters appeared to be linked to parvovirus B19, influenza, CMV and Epstein-Barr virus, according to a later analysis. A group of highly shared sequence variants was considered likely to be a technical artifact of the sequencing pipeline. At a false discovery rate of 0.05, a later analysis linked around 15,000 TCR beta sequences to specific HLA alleles. A further reported finding was that TCR beta sequences accurately predicted the HLA-A and HLA-B alleles for most subjects in the first cohort. Only TCR beta chains were sequenced in this cohort, and the absence of alpha or paired-chain data limited detectable features. Because counts were too low, approximately 18 rarely observed V segments, including chromosome 9 orphons, were excluded from the earlier analysis of 587 of the donors. Linkage disequilibrium might explain the correlated functional status among segregating V segments, but an unknown experimental factor could not be excluded. The presence/absence analyses assumed that sequencing depth was roughly uniform across donors, and that assumption may not be true. In vitro tests confirmed that a few of the cytomegalovirus-associated TCR beta chains recognize cytomegalovirus antigens. According to the authors, the approach could potentially be generalized to other disease states and immunological phenotypes. Because the 87-base-pair reads could not distinguish some IMGT-functional V segments, including TRBV6-2 and TRBV6-3, those segments were excluded. When HLA alleles, especially DR and DQ, strongly co-occurred, attributing TCR associations to individual alleles was difficult. The classifier was reported to diagnose cytomegalovirus status with high specificity and sensitivity in both the original and validation cohorts. Because HLA typing was missing for some donors at each locus, association tests included only the typed subset. For the cohort, immune exposure information was limited to CMV serostatus.

Library preparation employed the immunoSEQ multiplex PCR assay. The multiplex PCR relied on a mix of 60 forward primers for TCR Vbeta segments and 13 reverse primers for TCR Jbeta segments. The CDR3 region of rearranged TCR beta genes was amplified from genomic DNA by a multiplex PCR assay. The Illumina HiSeq System was used to sequence the amplified TCR beta libraries as 87-base-pair reads. On the study's bioinformatics: A later analysis tallied roughly 78 million unique TCR beta chains across the 600 to 700 repertoires, and approximately 9.9 million of those chains were shared by two or more donors. Raw reads were error-corrected and collapsed into unique sequences with a nearest-neighbor algorithm that merged closely related sequences to remove PCR and sequencing errors. Alignment of CDR3 sequences to IMGT reference sequences was used to assign V, D and J gene segments. Each retained sequence needed at least a six-nucleotide match to both a V gene segment and a J gene segment. Rearrangements were called productive when the CDR3 lacked stop codons and stayed in frame with V and J; all others were non-productive. Following IMGT convention, CDR3 was defined as the stretch from the second conserved V-encoded cysteine to the conserved J-encoded phenylalanine. Sequences without an unambiguous match to a single V gene segment were excluded from the earlier analysis of about 630 of the donors. In an earlier analysis of almost 600 of the donors, a V segment was called functional when productive rearrangements were above 56.7%, and segregating when the standard deviation between donors exceeded 5%. A statistical classification framework was built for diagnosing cytomegalovirus status from the catalog of TCR beta chain sequences. In a later analysis, TCR nucleotide sequences were compared against IMGT/GENE-DB human TR gene sequences so that V and J genes could be assigned. Using the TCRdist pipeline, a later analysis assigned CDR3 sequences along with most-parsimonious VDJ recombination scenarios. In a later analysis, each TCR beta chain was defined by its CDR3 amino acid sequence together with its V-gene family, and reads lacking a unique V-gene family were excluded. To address suspected cross-contamination and a sequencing artifact, a later analysis removed 450 to 700 highly shared, low-generation-probability nucleotide sequences. In a later analysis, a clonal expansion index was calculated for each public chain from normalized within-repertoire ranks of inferred template counts. A later analysis computed generation probabilities with a VDJ recombination model fitted to out-of-frame rearrangements, and checked the results against IGoR. Hypergeometric tests were used in a later analysis to score TCR-TCR, TCR-HLA and TCR-CMV co-occurrence, with a repertoire-size bias correction applied to the TCR pairs. False discovery rates were estimated in a later analysis by permuting HLA or CMV assignments 20 times. In a later analysis, co-occurring TCRs were grouped using DBSCAN, with TCRdist sequence similarity added in when clustering inside HLA-allele-positive subsets. Repertoires with fewer than 30,000 or more than 120,000 public chains were left out of co-occurrence clustering, as were five repertoires with anomalous nucleotide sharing. Here the immuneACCESS table is served through TCRdb, limited to in-frame sequences with V and J called. Missing clones are a known gap in these copies; in checked studies unresolved V genes cover under half, and the rest lacks a known reason. The V and J calls and the clone size are those of that table, but D and trimming were determined from the DNA. The sample profile shows 150,000 to 200,000 clones; approximately 81% of them were found once. In total, the top ten clones hold 1.9% of the sample.

The cohort comprised more than 550 healthy bone marrow donors. At the time of sampling, all cohort members were nominally healthy, though unrecorded immune exposures were likely present. The donor was CMV seronegative and was included in the group of a few hundred seronegative cohort members. A peripheral blood sample was provided by each donor, and peripheral blood mononuclear cells were used for TCR beta sequencing. The Qiagen DNeasy Blood Extraction Kit was used to extract genomic DNA from the blood cell samples. V has 1 base trimmed and J has 3 bases trimmed; junction bases matching no gene number 6. The germline V gene gives CDR1 as MGHRA and CDR2 as YSYEKL. From its cysteine to its phenylalanine, the CDR3 spans 18 amino acids. The DNA shown is the 54-base CDR3, in frame from base 1. On this clone: Its antigen specificity is not known. Base qualities are missing; no much larger clone stands one base away.

The receptor was derived from a man younger than 30 in good health and CMV-seronegative. The chain uses TRBV4-1 and TRBJ2-1, and 13 junctional nucleotides match TRBD2. Sequences were obtained from PBMCs. Here the CDR3 is given as CASSQGLAGGLYYNEQFF. The nucleotides read TGCGCCAGCAGCCAAGGACTAGCGGGAGGCCTTTACTACAATGAGCAGTTCTTC.